This section outlines one T cell receptor beta chain sequence together with its context. These data come from a study of CD8 T cells in acute hepatitis C reinfection. Time point indicated: acute HCV infection, within 168 days of estimated infection date. The hepatitis C virus-specific receptor repertoire was characterized directly ex vivo, with no prior expansion in culture. The CDR3 has 17 amino acids. The protocol was immunoSEQ multiplex PCR, while the TCRdb copy is restricted to in-frame clones and leaves out a portion. The sample carries about 1,400 clones, 45% to 50% recorded once. Study conclusions and caveats: Overrepresentation in the naive pool did not explain the preferential TRBV04 and TRBV06 usage seen in all groups.

The chain is built from TRBV22-1 and TRBJ2-6; the table's D call, TRBD2, was not checked against the DNA. TRBV22-1 is given as a pseudogene. This TCR derives from a woman between 18 and 30 years old who spontaneously cleared hepatitis C infection. This material consisted of HCV NS3-1073 tetramer-sorted CD8+ T cells from PBMCs, taken during acute infection. The CDR3 sequence: CPGSQTSEQSRANVLTF. The CDR3 region has the DNA TGTCCTGGGAGCCAAACGAGCGAACAAAGTCGGGCCAACGTCCTGACTTTC.